This is a list of T cell receptor beta chains from one sample in a study of cytomegalovirus exposure and HLA in healthy donors. Clones were sequenced by immunoSEQ multiplex PCR, and TCRdb holds only the in-frame ones, with some missing. This sample has about 130,000 clones, with around four fifths found just once. The sample taken for sequencing was PBMCs. All receptors come from a human donor in good health. CDR3s include the opening cysteine and the closing phenylalanine or tryptophan. The D gene is left open where the match is weak. Only some rows state a clone size, as once, few, many or a class for expanded clones.

len,v_gene,d_gene,j_gene,abundance,CDR3nt,CDR3aa
15,TRBV10-1,-,TRBJ2-1,-,TGCGCCAGCAGTGAGTATGGGACTGCTAACAATGAGCAGTTCTTC,CASSEYGTANNEQFF
14,TRBV19,-,TRBJ1-5,-,TGTGCCAGTAGTATGAGGACAGGCAATCAGCCCCAGCATTTT,CASSMRTGNQPQHF
14,TRBV6-5,-,TRBJ2-7,-,TGTGCCAGCAGTTACTCGACGGAGTCCTACGAGCAGTACTTC,CASSYSTESYEQYF
18,TRBV19,-,TRBJ2-6,-,TGTGCCAGTAGTATAGTTCCATTACTAGGGTCTGGGGCCAACGTCCTGACTTTC,CASSIVPLLGSGANVLTF
16,TRBV9,TRBD2,TRBJ2-5,-,TGTGCCAGCAGCGCGGGGGCGGGGGGGCCCCAAGAGACCCAGTACTTC,CASSAGAGGPQETQYF
15,TRBV5-1,-,TRBJ1-2,-,TGCGCCAGCAGCTTGGGGGTCGACAGTCCTTATGGCTACACCTTC,CASSLGVDSPYGYTF
16,TRBV5-5,-,TRBJ1-6,-,TGTGCCAGCAGCTTCGTTGGGCTCTCCTATAATTCACCCCTCCACTTT,CASSFVGLSYNSPLHF
12,TRBV13,-,TRBJ2-2,-,TGTGCCAGCAGCTTCGACACCGGGGAGCTGTTTTTT,CASSFDTGELFF
16,TRBV25-1,-,TRBJ2-7,-,TGTGCCAGCAGTGAATATTTTGCTAGCGATTCCTACGAGCAGTACTTC,CASSEYFASDSYEQYF
14,TRBV7-9,-,TRBJ2-4,-,TGTGCCAGCAGCTTAGGGGCCGGGAGAAACATTCAGTACTTC,CASSLGAGRNIQYF
19,TRBV4-1,TRBD2,TRBJ2-1,-,TGCGCCAGCAGCCAAGTGGGGACTAGCGGGGGGAGACTCTACAATGAGCAGTTCTTC,CASSQVGTSGGRLYNEQFF
14,TRBV6-6,-,TRBJ1-5,few,TGTGCCAGCACCCAGCCCTCGGGAGGGCAGCCCCAGCATTTT,CASTQPSGGQPQHF
13,TRBV11-2,TRBD1,TRBJ1-1,-,TGTGCCAGCAGCCTCGGACAGGGGATTGAAGCTTTCTTT,CASSLGQGIEAFF
12,TRBV11-2,-,TRBJ1-1,-,TGTGCCAGCAGCGTAACTTATAATGAAGCTTTCTTT,CASSVTYNEAFF
14,TRBV7-2,-,TRBJ2-1,-,TGTGCCAGCGCTGGTCAGACGGGGTACAATGAGCAGTTCTTC,CASAGQTGYNEQFF
15,TRBV18,TRBD1,TRBJ1-2,-,TGTGCCAGCTCAGCCCCCCTCGACAGGGGGTTAGGCTACACCTTC,CASSAPLDRGLGYTF
15,TRBV5-1,-,TRBJ1-6,-,TGCGCCAGCAGCGCGGGACCGAGGTATAATTCACCCCTCCACTTT,CASSAGPRYNSPLHF
18,TRBV5-1,-,TRBJ2-5,-,TGCGCCAGCAGCTTGGGAGGGACGACAAGGGGGTTTGGAGAGACCCAGTACTTC,CASSLGGTTRGFGETQYF
14,TRBV5-6,TRBD2,TRBJ2-3,few,TGTGCCAGCAGCGGTAGCGGGGCTACAGATACGCAGTATTTT,CASSGSGATDTQYF
18,TRBV19,-,TRBJ2-1,-,TGTGCCAGTAGCCTTGAAACAGGGCGCGGACTAGTCATCGATGAGCAGTTCTTC,CASSLETGRGLVIDEQFF
15,TRBV25-1,-,TRBJ2-7,-,TGTGCCAGCACTCGTCGGGAGCAAGCCTTCTACGAGCAGTACTTC,CASTRREQAFYEQYF
13,TRBV19,-,TRBJ2-5,-,TGTGCCAGTAGTATATTCCAGGGAGGGACCCAGTACTTC,CASSIFQGGTQYF